The 4 T cell receptor beta chains below were found in one sample sequenced in a study of shared clonotypes between healthy human individuals. Produced via immunoSEQ multiplex PCR; TCRdb's table is partial and in-frame only. The table has some 2,000,000 clones, approximately 95% seen once. The sequencing input was naive CD4+ T cells sorted from blood. The subset denotes: CD45RA+ positively selected. These receptors originate from a man between 18 and 29 years old in good health.

The chain has TRBV4-3 and TRBJ2-1; D is unresolved. This CDR3 comprises 14 residues. Trimming stripped 4 bases from V and 0 bases from J, with 7 bases between. Germline V gives CDR1 LGHNA, CDR2 YSLEER. The CDR3 DNA reads TGCGCCAGCAGCCCAGGTAGCTCCTACAATGAGCAGTTCTTC. Protein product: CASSPGSSYNEQFF.

The chain employs TRBV2 and TRBJ1-4, with 10 bases identical to TRBD1. V was pared by 4 bases and J by 5 bases, with 4 bases of the junction left unmatched. This CDR3 spans 15 amino acids. Germline loops: CDR1 SNHLY, CDR2 FYNNEI. CDR3 coding DNA: TGTGCCAGCAGTGTCCTGGGACAGGGGAATGAAAAACTGTTTTTT. It codes for CASSVLGQGNEKLFF.

The J gene is TRBJ1-4, the V gene TRBV2; D unclear. The germline CDR1 and CDR2 sequences are SNHLY and FYNNEI. The V and J ends lost 7 bases and 4 bases respectively, with 13 bases between them. The CDR3 is made up of 14 amino acids. CDR3 DNA: TGTGCCAGCAACCCAGTCTACTATAATGAAAAACTGTTTTTT. Its protein is CASNPVYYNEKLFF.

The chain joins TRBV6-5 to TRBJ2-7; 14 bases map to TRBD2. Unmatched junction bases numbered 5, after V lost 7 bases and J lost 3 bases. The CDR3 totals 15 residues. Germline CDR1 and CDR2: MNHEY and SVGAGI. CDR3 DNA: TGTGCCAGCACCCGGGGACTAGCGGGAGACTACGAGCAGTACTTC. This gives the protein CASTRGLAGDYEQYF.